This T cell receptor (beta chain) was captured in a study of cytomegalovirus exposure and HLA in healthy donors (dated by TCRdb to 2016 to 2017). Regarding the research as a whole: A later analysis indicated that the 95 to 150 validation repertoires were generated on the platform also employed for the roughly 730 repertoires of the first cohort. To predict cytomegalovirus infection status, the study combined high-throughput TCR immunosequencing, statistical association of individual TCRs with disease status, and machine learning. Besides the first cohort of more than 650 subjects, a separate validation cohort made up of 90 to 150 different subjects was used. The study was designed to test whether signatures of past pathogen exposure could be identified by cataloging public T cell receptors.

Library preparation was by the immunoSEQ multiplex PCR assay. Regarding the original processing steps: A statistical classification framework was built to diagnose cytomegalovirus status from the catalog of TCR beta chain sequences. TCRdb obtained this table from immuneACCESS and retained in-frame rearrangements with V and J assigned. These tables miss some clones; where compared with another copy, unresolved V genes account for less than half of the shortfall, and the remainder is unexplained. V, J and clone size were drawn from that table, and D and trimming were deduced from the DNA. Counted in this sample were about 73,000 clones; about 90% of them appeared once. Clones ranked in the top ten supply 3% to 4.5% of the sample. Summary of the overall study and its limitations: A later analysis had no HLA typing for the validation cohort, so co-occurrence there was scored across all 130 or so repertoires. A total of 164 TCR beta chains were listed by the study as associated with cytomegalovirus. The authors suggested that the approach could potentially be extended to other disease states and immunological phenotypes. In a later analysis, TCRs clustered in the first cohort were found to also tend to co-occur in the 120 or so validation repertoires, with approximately 95% of cluster scores above 0. Most TCR sequences were seen in very few donors, while some public TCRs were found in many individuals. Cytomegalovirus status was reported to be diagnosed by the classifier with high specificity and sensitivity in both the original and validation cohorts. In vitro tests confirmed that a few of the cytomegalovirus-associated TCR beta chains recognize cytomegalovirus antigens.

In regard to this clone: Its target antigen remains unknown. Nothing much larger sits one base from this clone, and base qualities are not available.

From a lookup of the germline V gene, CDR1 and CDR2 are SGHVS and FQNEAQ. V loses 5 bases of germline sequence and J loses 7 bases, and the interval between the two ends is 23 bases. The CDR3 spans 17 residues, from the cysteine through the phenylalanine. CDR3 DNA is the only sequence kept; it has 51 bases, read in frame from the first base. Separate from the approximately 700-subject first cohort, the validation cohort of 90 to 150 subjects was the group to which the donors belonged. Sequencing was done on a sample of PBMCs. The receptor chain draws on TRBV7-8 and TRBJ1-4; the D gene cannot be named for sure. This sequence was found in a woman between 18 and 29 years old in good health and CMV-seropositive. CDR3 sequence: CASSPGPWAKESEKLFF. DNA sequence: TGTGCCAGCAGCCCCGGCCCCTGGGCCAAAGAGTCTGAAAAACTGTTTTTT.